This T cell receptor (beta chain) was recovered during a study of cytomegalovirus exposure and HLA in healthy donors. The germline CDR1 and CDR2 sequences are KGHSH and LQKENI. The V and J ends lost 1 base and 3 bases, in that order; junction bases with no gene match: 8. The CDR3 has 16 amino acids. Generated by immunoSEQ multiplex PCR, the TCRdb table keeps only in-frame clones and is missing some. The table records about 360,000 clones, around 86% of them present only once. The J gene is TRBJ1-1, the V gene TRBV18; 7 bases are a match to TRBD1. This clonotype was obtained from a woman aged 18-29 years in good health and CMV-seronegative. The sample was PBMCs. The CDR3 reads CASSPLAGGGDTEAFF. As DNA, the CDR3 is TGTGCCAGCTCACCACTGGCAGGGGGTGGGGACACTGAAGCTTTCTTT.